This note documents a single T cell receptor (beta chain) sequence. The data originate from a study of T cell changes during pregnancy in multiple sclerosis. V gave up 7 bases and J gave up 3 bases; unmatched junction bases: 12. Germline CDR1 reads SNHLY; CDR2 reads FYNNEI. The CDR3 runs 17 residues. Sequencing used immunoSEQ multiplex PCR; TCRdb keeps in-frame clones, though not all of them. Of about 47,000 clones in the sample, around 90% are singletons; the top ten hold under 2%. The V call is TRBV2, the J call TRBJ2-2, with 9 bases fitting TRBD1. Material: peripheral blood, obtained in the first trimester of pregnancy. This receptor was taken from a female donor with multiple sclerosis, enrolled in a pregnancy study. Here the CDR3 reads CASNSPDRGFDTGELFF. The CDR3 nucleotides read TGTGCCAGCAACTCTCCGGACAGGGGCTTTGACACCGGGGAGCTGTTTTTT.